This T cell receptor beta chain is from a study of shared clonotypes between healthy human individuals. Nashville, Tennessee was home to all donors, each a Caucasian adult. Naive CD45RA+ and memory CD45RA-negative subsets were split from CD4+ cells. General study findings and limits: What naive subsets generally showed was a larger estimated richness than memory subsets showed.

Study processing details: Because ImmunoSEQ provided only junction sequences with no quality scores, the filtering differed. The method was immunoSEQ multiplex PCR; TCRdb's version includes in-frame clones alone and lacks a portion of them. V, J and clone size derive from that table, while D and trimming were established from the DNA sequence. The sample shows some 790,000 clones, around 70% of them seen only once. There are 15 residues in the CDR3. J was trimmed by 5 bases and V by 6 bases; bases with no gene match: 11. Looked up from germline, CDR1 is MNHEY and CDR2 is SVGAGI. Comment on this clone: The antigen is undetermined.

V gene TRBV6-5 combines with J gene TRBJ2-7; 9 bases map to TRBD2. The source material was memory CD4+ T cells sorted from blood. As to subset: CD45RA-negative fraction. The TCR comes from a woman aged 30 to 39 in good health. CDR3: CASRHLGGRDNEQYF. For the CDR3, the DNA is TGTGCCAGCAGGCACCTCGGCGGGAGGGACAACGAGCAGTACTTC.